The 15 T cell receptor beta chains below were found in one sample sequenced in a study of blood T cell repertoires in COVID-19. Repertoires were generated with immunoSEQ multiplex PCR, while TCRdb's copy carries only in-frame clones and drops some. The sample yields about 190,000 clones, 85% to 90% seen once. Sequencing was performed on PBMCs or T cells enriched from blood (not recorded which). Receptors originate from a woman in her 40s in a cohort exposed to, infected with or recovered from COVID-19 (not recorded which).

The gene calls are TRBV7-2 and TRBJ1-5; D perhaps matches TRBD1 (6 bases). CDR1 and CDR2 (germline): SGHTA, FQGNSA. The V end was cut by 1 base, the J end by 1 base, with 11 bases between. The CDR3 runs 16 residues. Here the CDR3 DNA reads TGTGCCAGCAGCTTAGTCTTCGGGACAAGCAATCAGCCCCAGCATTTT. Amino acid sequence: CASSLVFGTSNQPQHF.

CDR3: CASSFRDRIYEQYF. The CDR3 nucleotides are TGCGCCAGCAGCTTCCGGGACAGAATCTACGAGCAGTACTTC. The chain couples TRBV5-1 to TRBJ2-7; 7 bases match TRBD1. V was clipped by 2 bases and J by 3 bases; unmatched bases: 5. The CDR3 extends over 14 amino acids. The germline CDR1 and CDR2 sequences are SGHRS and YFSETQ.

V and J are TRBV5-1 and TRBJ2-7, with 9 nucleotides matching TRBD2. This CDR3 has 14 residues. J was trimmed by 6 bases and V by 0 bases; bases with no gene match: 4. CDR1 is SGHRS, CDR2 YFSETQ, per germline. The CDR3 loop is CASSLGLAATEQYF. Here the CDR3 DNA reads TGCGCCAGCAGCTTGGGACTAGCGGCGACCGAGCAGTACTTC.

CDR3 DNA: TGTGCCAGCAGCTTTTTTGATAGGGGACAGGACGCTTATGGCTACACCTTC. Its translation: CASSFFDRGQDAYGYTF. The chain recombines TRBV13 with TRBJ1-2, with 8 bases matching TRBD1. The V segment lost 3 bases and the J segment 5 bases; nucleotides outside the gene matches: 14. Germline lookup yields CDR1 PRHDT and CDR2 FYEKMQ (reference sequence). The CDR3 sequence is 17 residues long.

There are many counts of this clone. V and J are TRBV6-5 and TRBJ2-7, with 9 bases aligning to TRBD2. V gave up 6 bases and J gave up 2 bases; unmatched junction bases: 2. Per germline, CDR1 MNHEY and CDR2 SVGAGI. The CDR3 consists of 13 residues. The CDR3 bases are TGTGCCAGCAGCGAGCGGGAGGCCTACGAGCAGTACTTC. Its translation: CASSEREAYEQYF.

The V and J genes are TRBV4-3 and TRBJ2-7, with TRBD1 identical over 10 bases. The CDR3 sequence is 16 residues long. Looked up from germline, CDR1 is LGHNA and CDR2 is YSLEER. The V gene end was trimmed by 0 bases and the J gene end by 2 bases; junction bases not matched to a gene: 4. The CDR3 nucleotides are TGCGCCAGCAGCCAAGAAGACAGGGGGCGCACCTACGAGCAGTACTTC. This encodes CASSQEDRGRTYEQYF.

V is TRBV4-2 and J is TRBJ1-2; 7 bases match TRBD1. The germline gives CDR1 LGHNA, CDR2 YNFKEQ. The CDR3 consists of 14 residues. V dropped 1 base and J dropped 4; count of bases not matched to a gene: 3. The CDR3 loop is CASSQGQGGYGYTF. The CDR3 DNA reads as TGTGCCAGCAGCCAAGGACAGGGAGGCTATGGCTACACCTTC.

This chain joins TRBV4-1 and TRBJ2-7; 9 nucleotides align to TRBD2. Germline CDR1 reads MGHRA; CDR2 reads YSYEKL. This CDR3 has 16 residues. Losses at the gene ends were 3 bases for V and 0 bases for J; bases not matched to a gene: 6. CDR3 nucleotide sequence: TGCGCCAGCAGCCACCTTAGCGGGGGCGTCTCCTACGAGCAGTACTTC. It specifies CASSHLSGGVSYEQYF.

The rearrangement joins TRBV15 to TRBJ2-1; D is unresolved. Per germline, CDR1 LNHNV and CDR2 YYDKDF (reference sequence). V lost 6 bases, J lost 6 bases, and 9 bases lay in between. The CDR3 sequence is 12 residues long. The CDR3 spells CATSKTGNEQFF. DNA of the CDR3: TGTGCCACCAGTAAAACCGGCAATGAGCAGTTCTTC.

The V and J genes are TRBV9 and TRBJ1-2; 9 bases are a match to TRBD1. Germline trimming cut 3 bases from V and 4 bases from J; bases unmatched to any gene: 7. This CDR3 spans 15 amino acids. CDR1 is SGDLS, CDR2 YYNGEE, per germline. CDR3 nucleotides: TGTGCCAGCAGCGAAGGACAGGGGTATGGCTATGGCTACACCTTC. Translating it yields CASSEGQGYGYGYTF. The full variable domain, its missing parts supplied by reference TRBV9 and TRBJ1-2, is DSGVTQTPKHLITATGQRVTLRCSPRSGDLSVYWYQQSLDQGLQFLIQYYNGEERAKGNILERFSAQQFPDLHSELNLSSLELGDSALYFCASSEGQGYGYGYTFGSGTRLTVV.

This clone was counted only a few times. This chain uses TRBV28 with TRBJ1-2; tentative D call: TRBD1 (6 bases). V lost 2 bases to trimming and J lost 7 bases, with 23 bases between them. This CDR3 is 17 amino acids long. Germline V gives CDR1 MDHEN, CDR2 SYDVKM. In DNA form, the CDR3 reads TGTGCCAGCAGTTTAGATAGCCCGGGGACACAGGACCGTGGCTACACCTTC. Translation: CASSLDSPGTQDRGYTF.

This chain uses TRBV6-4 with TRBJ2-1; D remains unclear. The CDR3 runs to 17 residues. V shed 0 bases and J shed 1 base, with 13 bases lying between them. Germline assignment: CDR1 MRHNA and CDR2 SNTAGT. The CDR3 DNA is TGTGCCAGCAGTGACTCACGTACGTGGCCGTCCTACAATGAGCAGTTCTTC. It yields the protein CASSDSRTWPSYNEQFF.

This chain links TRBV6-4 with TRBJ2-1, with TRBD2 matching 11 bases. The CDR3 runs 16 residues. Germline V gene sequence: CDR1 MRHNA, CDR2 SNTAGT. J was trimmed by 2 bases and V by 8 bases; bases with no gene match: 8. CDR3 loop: CASAPGLAGPYNEQFF. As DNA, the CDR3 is TGTGCCAGCGCCCCCGGACTAGCGGGTCCCTACAATGAGCAGTTCTTC.

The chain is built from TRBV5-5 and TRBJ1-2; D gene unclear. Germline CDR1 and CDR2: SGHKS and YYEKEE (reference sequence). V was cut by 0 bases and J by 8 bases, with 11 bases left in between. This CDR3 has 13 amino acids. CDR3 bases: TGTGCCAGCAGCTTGGCTATCGTCGAGGGCTACACCTTC. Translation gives CASSLAIVEGYTF.

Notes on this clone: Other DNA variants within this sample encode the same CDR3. The chain's CDR3 is CSVGEEKLFF. In DNA, the CDR3 is TGCAGCGTTGGGGAGGAAAAACTGTTTTTT. V gene TRBV29-1 combines with J gene TRBJ1-4, with D unresolved. Trimming removed 4 bases at V and 8 bases at J, with 5 bases between. The germline V gene encodes CDR1 SQVTM and CDR2 ANQGSEA. The CDR3 contains 10 residues.